This TCR beta chain is from a study of tissue T cells after allogeneic stem cell transplantation. Clones were read by immunoSEQ multiplex PCR, and TCRdb kept only the in-frame ones, dropping some. The sample gives around 3,000 clones, 43% of which show up once; 20% to 25% is in the top ten. As for this clone: The listed genes are named as in mouse. The read finishes 1 residue shy of the CDR3 end, and the germline J gene is used to complete it.

CDR1 and CDR2 from the germline V gene are SGHSN and HYEKVE. The CDR3 runs 16 residues. V was pared by 0 bases and J by 0 bases, with 12 bases between. This sample's time point: mouse harvest day 14 after allogeneic transplant. Tail vein injection delivered 10^7 T-cell-depleted bone marrow cells and 10^6 splenic CD5+ T cells. The sequence was obtained from a female BALB/c mouse given C57BL/6 T cells with graft-versus-host disease after an allogeneic hematopoietic cell transplant. Sequenced: gut tissue. The chain combines TRBV12-1 with TRBJ2-4; TRBD2 might be the D (7 bases). The CDR3 DNA, read in part, is TGTGCCAGCTCTCTCCCTGGGGGCTTGAGTCAAAACACCTTGTAC. It yields the protein CASSLPGGLSQNTLY. The complete CDR3 reads CASSLPGGLSQNTLYF.